Presented here are 28 T cell receptor beta chains from one specimen sequenced in a study of cytomegalovirus exposure and HLA in healthy donors. Vbeta (60) and Jbeta (13) primers were used in the PCR. The protocol was immunoSEQ multiplex PCR, while the TCRdb copy is restricted to in-frame clones and leaves out a portion. The sample lists approximately 100,000 clones, 84% occurring once. The sample consisted of PBMCs. The receptors originated from a woman under 30 in good health and CMV-seronegative.

The J gene is TRBJ2-7, the V gene TRBV7-9; D is perhaps TRBD1 (6 bases). The V and J ends lost 0 bases and 0 bases respectively, with 9 bases between them. The V gene's germline CDR1 is SEHNR and CDR2 FQNEAQ (reference sequence). This CDR3 contains 15 residues. CDR3 protein: CASSLATGTSYEQYF. In nucleotides, the CDR3 is TGTGCCAGCAGCTTAGCGACAGGAACCTCCTACGAGCAGTACTTC.

This chain joins TRBV11-3 and TRBJ2-5; perhaps TRBD1 as D (5 bases). Germline CDR1 and CDR2: SGHNT and YENEEA. The ends were cut back, 6 bases at V and 5 bases at J, with 13 bases in the middle. The CDR3 sequence is 13 residues long. This CDR3 reads CASSQGPRETQYF. In DNA form, the CDR3 reads TGTGCCAGCAGTCAGGGTCCGAGGGAGACCCAGTACTTC.

The chain carries TRBV7-2 and TRBJ2-3; TRBD2 is a possible D gene (5 bases). CDR1 SGHTA and CDR2 FQGNSA come from the germline V gene. V was cut by 0 bases and J by 6 bases, with 16 bases left in between. The CDR3 spans 16 residues. The CDR3 spells CASSLASEAGNDTQYF. The CDR3 DNA sequence: TGTGCCAGCAGCTTAGCGTCGGAGGCAGGAAATGATACGCAGTATTTT.

Here the CDR3 reads CASSEGGALVGGRNDEQFF. The CDR3 bases are TGTGCCAGCAGTGAAGGGGGAGCATTAGTCGGTGGTAGGAACGATGAGCAGTTCTTC. The chain recombines TRBV6-1 with TRBJ2-1; D is possibly TRBD2 (5 bases). The CDR3 consists of 19 residues. Per the germline V gene, CDR1 is MNHNS and CDR2 is SASEGT. Trimming stripped 1 base from V and 8 bases from J, with 27 bases between.

V and J are TRBV4-3 and TRBJ2-7, with D unresolved. Germline V gene sequence: CDR1 LGHNA, CDR2 YSLEER. This CDR3 spans 19 amino acids. The ends were cut back, 2 bases at V and 3 bases at J, with 26 bases in the middle. The CDR3 DNA reads TGCGCCAGCAGCCAACGAACGGATCCCTACATGGCAGGTGGCTACGAGCAGTACTTC. Protein product: CASSQRTDPYMAGGYEQYF.

J is TRBJ2-4 and V is TRBV2; TRBD1 is a possible D gene (5 bases). Trimming pared 7 bases from V and 0 bases from J, leaving 16 bases between. Germline V gives CDR1 SNHLY, CDR2 FYNNEI. The CDR3 consists of 16 residues. This chain's CDR3 is CASTNSGAEAKNIQYF. The CDR3, as DNA: TGTGCCAGCACCAATAGTGGGGCAGAAGCCAAAAACATTCAGTACTTC. The variable domain in full, completed from reference TRBV2 and TRBJ2-4, reads EPEVTQTPSHQVTQMGQEVILRCVPISNHLYFYWYRQILGQKVEFLVSFYNNEISEKSEIFDDQFSVERPDGSNFTLKIRSTKLEDSAMYFCASTNSGAEAKNIQYFGAGTRLSVL.

CDR3 sequence (DNA): TGTGCCAGCAGCTTAGCCCGGGGTGACGGTTCGGGCGAGCAGTACTTC. It encodes CASSLARGDGSGEQYF. The V gene is TRBV7-8, the J gene TRBJ2-7; D possibly corresponds to TRBD2 (5 bases). V gave up 0 bases and J gave up 6 bases, with 18 bases separating them. Germline values: CDR1 SGHVS, CDR2 FQNEAQ. The CDR3 consists of 16 residues.

This clone has just a few counts. The gene calls are TRBV5-6 and TRBJ2-7; 7 bases fit TRBD1. Per the germline V gene, CDR1 is SGHDT and CDR2 is YYEEEE. This CDR3 is 14 amino acids long. J was trimmed by 4 bases and V by 2 bases; bases with no gene match: 6. CDR3 nucleotides: TGTGCCAGCAGCTTCACCGGGACAGCTTACGAGCAGTACTTC. Protein: CASSFTGTAYEQYF.

In the case of this clone: An end of the junction does not agree with germline; a read error may underlie this. The chain has TRBV7-7 and TRBJ2-3, with D unclear. The CDR3 totals 16 residues. Germline V gene sequence: CDR1 SSHAT, CDR2 FNYEAQ (reference sequence). The CDR3 sequence: CASSFCLSRSTDTQYF. The CDR3 region has the DNA TGTGCTAGCAGCTTCTGTCTTAGCAGAAGCACAGATACGCAGTATTTT.

The gene calls are TRBV10-3 and TRBJ2-7; 9 nucleotides agree with TRBD2. This CDR3 contains 15 residues. Germline V gene data show CDR1 as ENHRY and CDR2 as SYGVKD. J was trimmed by 5 bases and V by 8 bases; bases with no gene match: 13. This chain's CDR3 is CAIRAGGTRYHEQYF. CDR3 DNA: TGTGCCATCCGGGCGGGGGGGACTAGGTACCACGAGCAGTACTTC.

The rearrangement links TRBV5-1 to TRBJ1-2; D remains unclear. Between the trimmed V and J ends, which lost 7 bases and 0 bases, there was a span of 10 bases. CDR3 size: 13 residues. CDR1 is SGHRS, CDR2 YFSETQ, per germline. The CDR3 bases are TGCGCCAGCGGGGAACTAGCTAACTATGGCTACACCTTC. It codes for CASGELANYGYTF.

The V and J genes are TRBV7-9 and TRBJ1-2; 8 nucleotides align to TRBD1. V lost 5 bases and J lost 4; bases outside the gene matches: 6. CDR3 length: 14 amino acids. CDR1 and CDR2 from the germline V gene are SEHNR and FQNEAQ (reference sequence). The CDR3 here is CASSPDRASYGYTF. The CDR3 nucleotides are TGTGCCAGCAGCCCGGACAGGGCCTCCTATGGCTACACCTTC.

The V gene is TRBV19, the J gene TRBJ2-6, with D perhaps matching TRBD2 (5 bases). CDR1 and CDR2 (germline): LNHDA, SQIVND (reference sequence). V lost 5 bases, J lost 0 bases, and 11 bases lay in between. This CDR3 spans 16 amino acids. CDR3 in DNA: TGTGCCAGTAGTTGGGCCGCGGGCTCTGGGGCCAACGTCCTGACTTTC. This codes for CASSWAAGSGANVLTF.

V usage is TRBV19 and J usage is TRBJ2-3, with 7 bases aligning to TRBD2. This CDR3 has 15 amino acids. CDR1 and CDR2 from the germline V gene are LNHDA and SQIVND (reference sequence). The V and J ends lost 1 base and 3 bases, in that order; junction bases with no gene match: 4. The CDR3 loop reads CASSIGGGRTDTQYF. DNA of the CDR3: TGTGCCAGTAGTATAGGGGGGGGTAGGACAGATACGCAGTATTTT.

V gene TRBV5-1 combines with J gene TRBJ1-2; tentative D call: TRBD1 (6 bases). The CDR3 consists of 13 residues. Germline CDR1 reads SGHRS; CDR2 reads YFSETQ. V was cut by 2 bases and J by 8 bases, with 13 bases left in between. In DNA form, the CDR3 reads TGCGCCAGCAGCTTTTCAGGGGTTGGAGGCTACACCTTC. It is translated as CASSFSGVGGYTF.

This clone was seen only once. The gene calls are TRBV7-9 and TRBJ2-7; a possible D gene is TRBD2 (6 bases). The V and J ends lost 4 bases and 2 bases respectively, with 12 bases between them. This CDR3 region has 14 residues. Germline CDR1 and CDR2: SEHNR and FQNEAQ (reference sequence). The chain's CDR3 is CASSWGGRTYEQYF. The CDR3 DNA reads TGTGCCAGCAGCTGGGGAGGACGGACCTACGAGCAGTACTTC.

The rearrangement links TRBV28 to TRBJ2-3; D may be TRBD2 (6 bases). V was clipped by 8 bases and J by 2 bases, with 11 bases between them. This CDR3 is 13 amino acids long. Germline CDR1 reads MDHEN; CDR2 reads SYDVKM. The CDR3 loop reads CASGPGATDTQYF. DNA of the CDR3: TGTGCCAGCGGCCCGGGAGCCACAGATACGCAGTATTTT.

This chain uses TRBV4-3 with TRBJ2-7; 13 bases fit TRBD2. This CDR3 region has 19 residues. The V and J ends lost 3 bases and 2 bases, in that order; junction bases with no gene match: 13. The germline CDR1 and CDR2 sequences are LGHNA and YSLEER. CDR3 coding DNA: TGCGCCAGCAGCCACCTGGGACAGGGGGGACTAGCGGGACCCTACGAGCAGTACTTC. Protein product: CASSHLGQGGLAGPYEQYF.

This clone was detected many times. The rearrangement links TRBV6-1 to TRBJ2-6, with D perhaps TRBD2 (5 bases). The CDR3 covers 15 residues. Germline values: CDR1 MNHNS, CDR2 SASEGT. Trimming took off 7 bases at V and 0 bases at J, with 10 bases between the two ends. CDR3 sequence reads: CASTGGDSGANVLTF. CDR3 coding DNA: TGTGCCAGCACAGGAGGAGACTCTGGGGCCAACGTCCTGACTTTC.

The rearrangement joins TRBV28 to TRBJ1-6; D not resolved. This CDR3 has 16 residues. Germline CDR1 is MDHEN and CDR2 is SYDVKM. V lost 6 bases, J lost 7 bases, and 19 bases lay in between. The CDR3 protein is CASRTTSWGLNSPLHF. The CDR3 coding sequence is TGTGCCAGCAGGACAACTAGTTGGGGATTGAATTCACCCCTCCACTTT.

The table lists this clone with a count of one. The chain carries TRBV6-5 and TRBJ2-7; possibly TRBD1 for D (5 bases). Germline values: CDR1 MNHEY, CDR2 SVGAGI. V lost 2 bases, J lost 0 bases, and 14 bases lay in between. The CDR3 spans 16 residues. CDR3 residues: CASSYDGHRVSYEQYF. CDR3 DNA: TGTGCCAGCAGTTACGACGGACATAGAGTCTCCTACGAGCAGTACTTC.

The chain carries TRBV7-9 and TRBJ2-5; possibly TRBD2 for D (5 bases). Matching the DNA end better, TRBJ2-7 makes the J call doubtful. There are 15 residues in the CDR3. The V gene's germline CDR1 is SEHNR and CDR2 FQNEAQ (reference sequence). DNA of the CDR3: TGTGCCAGCAGCTTAGGCTCGAGGGATCCCTACGAGCAGTACTTC. Amino acid sequence: CASSLGSRDPYEQYF.

The chain is built from TRBV18 and TRBJ2-2; 8 bases fit TRBD2. Unmatched junction bases numbered 6, after V lost 0 bases and J lost 0 bases. The CDR3 has 18 amino acids. The germline gives CDR1 KGHSH, CDR2 LQKENI. The CDR3 here is CASSPPVLAGSNTGELFF. CDR3 DNA: TGTGCCAGCTCACCACCGGTGCTAGCGGGCTCGAACACCGGGGAGCTGTTTTTT.

J is TRBJ1-2 and V is TRBV2; 11 bases fit TRBD1. Germline assignment: CDR1 SNHLY and CDR2 FYNNEI. The CDR3 covers 13 residues. CDR3 in amino acids: CATRTGGHYGYTF. CDR3 in DNA: TGTGCTACCCGGACAGGGGGCCACTATGGCTACACCTTC.

This clone was counted only a few times. This chain uses TRBV6-5 with TRBJ2-7; D is possibly TRBD2 (6 bases). Germline V gives CDR1 MNHEY, CDR2 SVGAGI. This CDR3 is built from 13 residues. V shed 4 bases and J shed 5 bases, with 12 bases lying between them. As DNA, the CDR3 is TGTGCCAGCAGTTTGACTAGTGGCGACGAGCAGTACTTC. Its protein is CASSLTSGDEQYF.

This clone occurred once. This chain links TRBV9 with TRBJ2-1; 7 nucleotides agree with TRBD1. In germline, CDR1 is SGDLS, CDR2 YYNGEE. The CDR3 is 15 amino acids. Germline trimming cut 2 bases from V and 4 bases from J; bases unmatched to any gene: 6. The CDR3 DNA follows: TGTGCCAGCAGCGTTGAGGGGACAGCTTACAATGAGCAGTTCTTC. Protein product: CASSVEGTAYNEQFF.

This clone was seen a handful of times. The chain employs TRBV4-3 and TRBJ1-1; 9 nucleotides match TRBD1. Germline trimming cut 3 bases from V and 11 bases from J; bases unmatched to any gene: 7. From germline, CDR1 is LGHNA and CDR2 YSLEER. This CDR3 is 13 amino acids long. The chain's CDR3 is CASSQEYRGHAFF. The CDR3 DNA follows: TGCGCCAGCAGCCAGGAATACAGGGGGCATGCTTTCTTT.

This chain connects TRBV9 to TRBJ1-6; possibly TRBD1 for D (6 bases). Trimming pared 3 bases from V and 10 bases from J, leaving 17 bases between. Germline V gene sequence: CDR1 SGDLS, CDR2 YYNGEE. The CDR3 covers 15 residues. The CDR3 sequence: CASSARGGRGSPLHF. CDR3 nucleotides: TGTGCCAGCAGCGCCAGGGGCGGGCGCGGATCACCCCTCCACTTT. Variable domain in full (rest from reference TRBV9 and TRBJ1-6): DSGVTQTPKHLITATGQRVTLRCSPRSGDLSVYWYQQSLDQGLQFLIQYYNGEERAKGNILERFSAQQFPDLHSELNLSSLELGDSALYFCASSARGGRGSPLHFGNGTRLTVT.